This TCR beta chain was obtained from a study of neurological immune-mediated disorders. Whole-study findings and limits: Because no CDR3 amino acid sequences were shared across subjects by expanded clones, private repertoires were suggested in all groups. In HTLV-1-associated myelopathy, TCR clonal expansion was greatest, whereas multiple sclerosis had the least, falling below healthy controls.

This clonotype has ten or more counts. The antigen is undetermined. 5'RACE generated cDNA with 10-nucleotide random UMIs. Over 160 million TCR-beta sequences, together covering 15-18 subjects, were produced by every individual sequencing run that was carried out. TCRdb redid the calling of the 5' RACE reads with MiXCR, one entry per CDR3 protein. The repertoire holds some 31,000 distinct CDR3 sequences, approximately 4.5% seen once, with roughly 23% in the top ten. Trimming at V came to 5 bases and at J to 0 bases, leaving 4 bases not matched to a gene. Per the germline V gene, CDR1 is SGHRS and CDR2 is YFSETQ. The CDR3 has 15 residues.

This clonotype was sampled from a man younger than 35 in good health. The chain recombines TRBV5-1 with TRBJ2-2; 7 bases line up with TRBD1. The specimen was PBMCs. CDR3 in amino acids: CASRSGQANTGELFF. The CDR3 region has the DNA TGCGCCAGCAGGTCAGGACAGGCGAACACCGGGGAGCTGTTTTTT. Together with reference TRBV5-1 and TRBJ2-2, the CDR3 gives the full variable domain: KAGVTQTPRYLIKTRGQQVTLSCSPISGHRSVSWYQQTPGQGLQFLFEYFSETQRNKGNFPGRFSGRQFSNSRSEMNVSTLELGDSALYLCASRSGQANTGELFFGEGSRLTVL.